Sequencing of this T cell receptor beta chain was carried out in a study of regulatory T cells in long-lasting Graves disease. V lost 3 bases and J lost 7; bases outside the gene matches: 11. The CDR3 spans 16 residues. Study-wide results and limits: Segments TRBV28, TRBJ1-2 and TRBJ2-5 showed preferential usage in persistent disease.

HTBI primers from iRepertoire and Arm-PCR of CDR3 regions yielded the TCR beta libraries. One entry per CDR3 protein results from TCRdb running MiXCR on the multiplex PCR reads. Counted here are 300,000 to 400,000 distinct CDR3 sequences, over 15% occurring once; the ten biggest clones make up around 27%. Sample time point: newly diagnosed GD, antithyroid drugs for less than 3 months. The TCR library was made from RNA that had been extracted from PBMCs in TRIzol. This clonotype was seen ten or more times. Its cognate antigen is unknown. The same sample was also studied in work on T cells in Graves' hyperthyroidism and ophthalmopathy.

The sequence came from a man in his forties or fifties with Graves disease. The genes are TRBV12-3 or TRBV12-4 and TRBJ2-1; TRBD1 matches at 8 bases. The specimen comprised peripheral blood mononuclear cells (PBMCs), sampled at new diagnosis, from a patient treated with antithyroid drugs. In nucleotides, the CDR3 is TGTGCCAGCAGTTTTTATCAGGGGGCGCGGAGGAATGAGCAGTTCTTC. The encoded protein is CASSFYQGARRNEQFF.